These T cell receptor beta chains were read from a single sample in a study of blood T cell repertoires in COVID-19. Clones were sequenced by immunoSEQ multiplex PCR, and TCRdb holds only the in-frame ones, with some missing. The sample holds roughly 230,000 clones, roughly 91% seen once. Sequenced input: peripheral blood. Receptor source: a man in his thirties or forties with COVID-19, enrolled during active disease. The CDR3 runs from the conserved cysteine through the conserved F or W. A D gene is named only where the DNA matches it firmly. Clone size is stated in some rows and not others, as once, few, many or a class when expanded.

abundance	v_gene	d_gene	j_gene	CDR3nt	CDR3aa
.	TRBV6-4	.	TRBJ2-5	TGTGCCAGCAGTCCTTCTGGCCCAGAGACCCAGTACTTC	CASSPSGPETQYF
.	TRBV4-1	.	TRBJ2-3	TGCGCCAGCAGCCAAGGGACAGAGATAAACACAGATACGCAGTATTTT	CASSQGTEINTDTQYF
.	TRBV7-3	.	TRBJ1-1	TGTGCCAGCAGCCCAGGAGTACAGGCGAACACTGAAGCTTTCTTT	CASSPGVQANTEAFF
.	TRBV6-5	TRBD1	TRBJ2-5	TGTGCCAGCAGTCCCAAGGACAGGGGATCAGAGACCCAGTACTTC	CASSPKDRGSETQYF
.	TRBV24-1	TRBD1	TRBJ2-1	TGTGCCACCTCCTCGGACAGGGTAGGCAATGAGCAGTTCTTC	CATSSDRVGNEQFF
.	TRBV21-1	.	TRBJ1-5	TGTGCCAGCAGCGTACGACAGGGTGTCCAGCCCCAGCATTTT	CASSVRQGVQPQHF
.	TRBV19	TRBD1	TRBJ1-1	TGTGCCAGTAGTTCTCGGACAGGGCGGGACACTGAAGCTTTCTTT	CASSSRTGRDTEAFF
.	TRBV25-1	TRBD1	TRBJ2-1	TGTGCCAGCAGTGACCCATACAGGGGTGAGCAGTTCTTC	CASSDPYRGEQFF
.	TRBV28	.	TRBJ1-1	TGTGCCAGCAGTTCAGATACTGAAGCTTTCTTT	CASSSDTEAFF
.	TRBV5-6	.	TRBJ2-2	TGTGCCAGCAGCTTAGGTCGGCCCTCCGGCGGGCTGTTTTTT	CASSLGRPSGGLFF
.	TRBV10-1	.	TRBJ2-7	TGCGCCAGCAGTGAGGCGGGGTTAGGTTCCTACGAGCAGTACTTC	CASSEAGLGSYEQYF
.	TRBV19	.	TRBJ1-6	TGTGCCAGTAGTATCCAAACCCCCCACCCGAGCTCCTATAATTCACCCCTCCACTTT	CASSIQTPHPSSYNSPLHF
.	TRBV5-1	TRBD2	TRBJ2-1	TGCGCCAGCAGCAACGTAGCGGGGGGTTCCTACAATGAGCAGTTCTTC	CASSNVAGGSYNEQFF
.	TRBV30	.	TRBJ1-1	TGTGCCGGAAGGGGTACTGAAGCTTTCTTT	CAGRGTEAFF
.	TRBV3-1/TRBV3-2	.	TRBJ1-3	TGTGCCAGCAGCCAAGATATGAGCTCTGGAAACACCATATATTTT	CASSQDMSSGNTIYF
.	TRBV9	TRBD1	TRBJ1-6	TGTGCCAGCAGCGCCTACGGGTCCGTACGGGACAGGGATAATTCACCCCTCCACTTT	CASSAYGSVRDRDNSPLHF
.	TRBV5-1	.	TRBJ2-7	TGCGCCAGCAGTAGCTCCTACGAGCAGTACTTC	CASSSSYEQYF
.	TRBV6-5	.	TRBJ2-3	TGTGCCAGCAGTTACGGTCGAGCTACAGATACGCAGTATTTT	CASSYGRATDTQYF
.	TRBV5-1	.	TRBJ1-4	TGCGCCAGCAGCCCCAAGGGGGGGCGTAATGAAAAACTGTTTTTT	CASSPKGGRNEKLFF
once	TRBV6-4	.	TRBJ2-7	TGTGCCAGCAGTGAGAAACCGGGTCCCTCCTACGAGCAGTACTTC	CASSEKPGPSYEQYF
.	TRBV7-9	.	TRBJ2-1	TGTGCCAGCAGCACCGTACAGGACCCTACCTACAATGAGCAGTTCTTC	CASSTVQDPTYNEQFF